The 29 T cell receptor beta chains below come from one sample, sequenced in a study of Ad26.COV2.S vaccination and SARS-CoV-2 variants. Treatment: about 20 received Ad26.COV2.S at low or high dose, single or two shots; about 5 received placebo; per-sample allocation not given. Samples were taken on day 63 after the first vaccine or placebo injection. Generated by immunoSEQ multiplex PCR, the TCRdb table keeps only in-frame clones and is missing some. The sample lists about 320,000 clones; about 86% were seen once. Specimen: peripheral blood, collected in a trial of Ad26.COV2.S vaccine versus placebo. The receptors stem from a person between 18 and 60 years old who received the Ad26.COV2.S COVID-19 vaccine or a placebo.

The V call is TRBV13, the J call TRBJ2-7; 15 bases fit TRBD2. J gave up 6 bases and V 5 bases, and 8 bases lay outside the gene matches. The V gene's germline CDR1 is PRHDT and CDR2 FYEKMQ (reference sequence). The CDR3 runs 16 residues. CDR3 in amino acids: CASSPRTSGGASEQYF. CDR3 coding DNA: TGTGCCAGCAGCCCCAGGACTAGCGGGGGGGCCAGCGAGCAGTACTTC.

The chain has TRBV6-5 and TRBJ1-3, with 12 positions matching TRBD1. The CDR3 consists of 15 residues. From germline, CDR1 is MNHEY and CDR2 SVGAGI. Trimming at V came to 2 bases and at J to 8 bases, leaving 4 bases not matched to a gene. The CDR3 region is CASSYRGQGADTIYF. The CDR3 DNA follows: TGTGCCAGCAGTTACCGGGGACAGGGGGCGGACACCATATATTTT.

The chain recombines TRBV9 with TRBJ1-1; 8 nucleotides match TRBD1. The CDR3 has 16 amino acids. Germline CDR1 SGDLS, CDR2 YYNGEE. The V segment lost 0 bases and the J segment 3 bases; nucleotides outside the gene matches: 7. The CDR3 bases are TGTGCCAGCAGCGTAGCTCCCCTGGACAGGGACACTGAAGCTTTCTTT. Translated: CASSVAPLDRDTEAFF.

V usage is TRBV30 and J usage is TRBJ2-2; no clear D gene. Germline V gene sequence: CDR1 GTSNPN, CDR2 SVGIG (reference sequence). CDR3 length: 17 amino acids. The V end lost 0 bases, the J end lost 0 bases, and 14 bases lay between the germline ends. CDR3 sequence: CAWSVRLTLTNTGELFF. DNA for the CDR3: TGTGCCTGGAGTGTACGTTTAACCCTTACGAACACCGGGGAGCTGTTTTTT.

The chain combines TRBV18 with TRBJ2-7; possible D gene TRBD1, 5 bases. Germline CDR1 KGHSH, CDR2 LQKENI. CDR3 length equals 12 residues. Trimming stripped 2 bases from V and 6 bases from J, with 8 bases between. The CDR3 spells CASSPGASEQYF. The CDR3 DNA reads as TGTGCCAGCTCACCAGGGGCTAGCGAGCAGTACTTC.

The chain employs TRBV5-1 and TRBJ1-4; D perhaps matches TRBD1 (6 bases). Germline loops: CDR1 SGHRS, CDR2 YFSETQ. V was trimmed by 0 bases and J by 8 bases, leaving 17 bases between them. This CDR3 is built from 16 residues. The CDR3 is CASSLEPQGGFEKLFF. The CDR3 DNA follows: TGCGCCAGCAGCTTGGAACCACAGGGTGGCTTCGAAAAACTGTTTTTT.

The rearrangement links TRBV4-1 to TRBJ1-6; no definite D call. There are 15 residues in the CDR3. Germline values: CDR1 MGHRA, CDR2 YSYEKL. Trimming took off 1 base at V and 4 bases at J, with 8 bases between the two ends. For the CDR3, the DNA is TGCGCCAGCAGCCAAGGGGCACATTATAATTCACCCCTCCACTTT. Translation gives CASSQGAHYNSPLHF.

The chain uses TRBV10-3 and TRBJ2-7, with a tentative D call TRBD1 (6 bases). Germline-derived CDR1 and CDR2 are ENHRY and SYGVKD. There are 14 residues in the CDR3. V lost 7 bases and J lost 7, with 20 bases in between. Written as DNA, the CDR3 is TGTGCCATCAAGAAACAGGGACCGTCTACGGAGCAGTACTTC. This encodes CAIKKQGPSTEQYF.

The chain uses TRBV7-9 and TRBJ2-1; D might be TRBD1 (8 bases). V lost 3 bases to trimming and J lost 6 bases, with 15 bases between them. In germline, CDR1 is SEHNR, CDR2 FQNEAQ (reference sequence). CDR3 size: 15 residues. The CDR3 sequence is CASSFTGGLLNEQFF. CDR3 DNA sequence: TGTGCCAGCAGCTTCACAGGGGGACTACTCAATGAGCAGTTCTTC.

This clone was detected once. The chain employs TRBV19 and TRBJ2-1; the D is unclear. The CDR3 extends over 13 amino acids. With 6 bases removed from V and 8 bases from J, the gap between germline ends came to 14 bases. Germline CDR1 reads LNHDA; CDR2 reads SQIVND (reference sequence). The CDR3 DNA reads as TGTGCCAGTAGCCGCGTTTTTGCCGATGAGCAGTTCTTC. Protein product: CASSRVFADEQFF.

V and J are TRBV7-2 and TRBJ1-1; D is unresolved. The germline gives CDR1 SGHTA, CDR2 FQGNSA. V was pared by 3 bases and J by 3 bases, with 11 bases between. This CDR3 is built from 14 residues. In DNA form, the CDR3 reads TGTGCCAGCAGCTTTTTAGGGAGGGACACTGAAGCTTTCTTT. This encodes CASSFLGRDTEAFF.

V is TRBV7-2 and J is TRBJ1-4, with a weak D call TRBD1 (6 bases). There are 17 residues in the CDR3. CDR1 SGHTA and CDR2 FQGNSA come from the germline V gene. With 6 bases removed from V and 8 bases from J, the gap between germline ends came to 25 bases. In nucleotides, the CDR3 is TGTGCCAGCAGTTTGTACCCGGGTAGGGGGGTCGAAGAAAAACTGTTTTTT. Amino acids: CASSLYPGRGVEEKLFF.

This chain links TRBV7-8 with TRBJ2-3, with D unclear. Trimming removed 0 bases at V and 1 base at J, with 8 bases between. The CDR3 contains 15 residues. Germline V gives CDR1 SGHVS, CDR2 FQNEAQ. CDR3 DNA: TGTGCCAGCAGCTTAGCGCTGAAGGGCACAGATACGCAGTATTTT. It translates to CASSLALKGTDTQYF. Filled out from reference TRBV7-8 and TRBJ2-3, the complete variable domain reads GAGVSQSPRYKVAKRGQDVALRCDPISGHVSLFWYQQALGQGPEFLTYFQNEAQLDKSGLPSDRFFAERPEGSVSTLKIQRTQQEDSAVYLCASSLALKGTDTQYFGPGTRLTVL.

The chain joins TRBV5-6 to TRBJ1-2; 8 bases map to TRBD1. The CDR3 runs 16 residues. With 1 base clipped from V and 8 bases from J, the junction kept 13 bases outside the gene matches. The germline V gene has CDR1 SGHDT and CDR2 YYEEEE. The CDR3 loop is CASSLYGQGSSGGYTF. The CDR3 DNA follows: TGTGCCAGCAGCTTGTACGGACAGGGCTCATCGGGGGGCTACACCTTC.

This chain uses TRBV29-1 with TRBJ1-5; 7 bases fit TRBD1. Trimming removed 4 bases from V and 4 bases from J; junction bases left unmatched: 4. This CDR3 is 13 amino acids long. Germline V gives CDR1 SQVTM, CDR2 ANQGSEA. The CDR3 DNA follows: TGCAGCGTTGTTACAGGGGCAAATCAGCCCCAGCATTTT. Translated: CSVVTGANQPQHF.

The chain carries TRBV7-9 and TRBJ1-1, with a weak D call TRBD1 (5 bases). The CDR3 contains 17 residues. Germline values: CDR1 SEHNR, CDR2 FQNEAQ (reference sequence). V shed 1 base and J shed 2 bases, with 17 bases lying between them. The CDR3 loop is CASSLESPGLGNTEAFF. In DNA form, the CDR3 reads TGTGCCAGCAGCTTAGAATCCCCGGGACTAGGTAACACTGAAGCTTTCTTT.

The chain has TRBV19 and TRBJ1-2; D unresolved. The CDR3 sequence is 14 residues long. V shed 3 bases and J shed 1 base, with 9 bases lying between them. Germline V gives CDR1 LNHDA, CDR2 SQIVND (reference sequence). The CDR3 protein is CASSISDGNYGYTF. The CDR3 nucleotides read TGTGCCAGTAGTATCTCGGACGGTAACTATGGCTACACCTTC.

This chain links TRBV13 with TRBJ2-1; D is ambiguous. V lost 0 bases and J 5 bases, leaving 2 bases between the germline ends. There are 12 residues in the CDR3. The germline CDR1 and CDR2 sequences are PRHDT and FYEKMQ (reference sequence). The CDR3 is CASSLGDNEQFF. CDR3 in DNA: TGTGCCAGCAGCTTAGGAGACAATGAGCAGTTCTTC.

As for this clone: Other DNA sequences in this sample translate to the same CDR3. In DNA form, the CDR3 reads TGTGCCAGCAGTCGGGCCGACTATGGCTACACCTTC. This translates into CASSRADYGYTF. V and J are TRBV6-2 or TRBV6-3 and TRBJ1-2; D is ambiguous. The CDR3 has 12 residues. V was shortened by 5 bases and J by 3 bases, with 7 bases between the two germline ends. CDR1 MNHEY and CDR2 SVGEGT come from the germline V gene.

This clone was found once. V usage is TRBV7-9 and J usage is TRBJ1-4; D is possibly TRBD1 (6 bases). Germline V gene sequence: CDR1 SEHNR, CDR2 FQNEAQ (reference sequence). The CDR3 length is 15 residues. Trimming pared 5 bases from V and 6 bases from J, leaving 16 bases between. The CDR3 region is CASSPIGGADEKLFF. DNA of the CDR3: TGTGCCAGCAGCCCTATCGGGGGCGCAGATGAAAAACTGTTTTTT.

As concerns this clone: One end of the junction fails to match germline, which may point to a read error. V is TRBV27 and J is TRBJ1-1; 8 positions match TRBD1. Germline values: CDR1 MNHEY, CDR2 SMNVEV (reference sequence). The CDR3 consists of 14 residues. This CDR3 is CASSDRGVKTEAFF. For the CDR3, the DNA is TGTGCCAGCAGTGACAGGGGAGTGAAGACTGAAGCTTTCTTT.

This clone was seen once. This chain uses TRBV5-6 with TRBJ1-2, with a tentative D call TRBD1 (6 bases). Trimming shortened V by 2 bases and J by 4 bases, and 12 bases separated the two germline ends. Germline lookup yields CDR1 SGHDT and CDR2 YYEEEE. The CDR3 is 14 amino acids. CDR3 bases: TGTGCCAGCAGCTTAGGCAGGGGCCTCTATGGCTACACCTTC. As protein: CASSLGRGLYGYTF. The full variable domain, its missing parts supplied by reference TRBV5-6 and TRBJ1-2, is DAGVTQSPTHLIKTRGQQVTLRCSPKSGHDTVSWYQQALGQGPQFIFQYYEEEERQRGNFPDRFSGHQFPNYSSELNVNALLLGDSALYLCASSLGRGLYGYTFGSGTRLTVV.

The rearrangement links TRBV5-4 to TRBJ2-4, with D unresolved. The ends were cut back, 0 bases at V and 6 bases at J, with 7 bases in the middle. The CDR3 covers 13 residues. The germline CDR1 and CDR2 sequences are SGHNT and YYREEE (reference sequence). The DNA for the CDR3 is TGTGCCAGCAGCTTGGGACAAAGAAACATTCAGTACTTC. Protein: CASSLGQRNIQYF.

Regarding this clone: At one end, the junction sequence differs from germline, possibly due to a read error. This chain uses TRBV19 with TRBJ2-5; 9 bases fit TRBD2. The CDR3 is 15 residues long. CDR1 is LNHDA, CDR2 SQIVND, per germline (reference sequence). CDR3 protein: CASSILTSGQETQYF. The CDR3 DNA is TGTGCCAGCAGTATTTTAACTAGCGGGCAAGAGACCCAGTACTTC.

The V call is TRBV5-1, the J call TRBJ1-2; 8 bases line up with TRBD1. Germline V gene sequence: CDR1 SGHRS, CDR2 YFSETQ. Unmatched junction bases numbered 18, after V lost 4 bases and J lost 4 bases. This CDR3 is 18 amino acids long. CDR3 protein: CASSPTTGTGVATYGYTF. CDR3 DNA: TGCGCCAGCAGCCCGACCACGGGGACAGGAGTAGCAACCTATGGCTACACCTTC.

In nucleotides, the CDR3 is TGTGCCAGCAGCCAACTCGAGGGGGTTGGCTACACCTTC. Translated, it gives CASSQLEGVGYTF. The V gene is TRBV4-2, the J gene TRBJ1-2, with a possible D match to TRBD1 (6 bases). CDR1 is LGHNA and CDR2 is YNFKEQ in the germline V gene. CDR3 size: 13 residues. Trimming stripped 2 bases from V and 7 bases from J, with 11 bases between.

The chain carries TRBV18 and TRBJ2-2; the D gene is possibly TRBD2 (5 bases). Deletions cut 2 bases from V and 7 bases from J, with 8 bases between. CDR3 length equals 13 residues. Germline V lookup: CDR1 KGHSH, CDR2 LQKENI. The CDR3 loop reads CASSPSGDGELFF. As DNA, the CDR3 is TGTGCCAGCTCACCATCCGGGGACGGGGAGCTGTTTTTT.

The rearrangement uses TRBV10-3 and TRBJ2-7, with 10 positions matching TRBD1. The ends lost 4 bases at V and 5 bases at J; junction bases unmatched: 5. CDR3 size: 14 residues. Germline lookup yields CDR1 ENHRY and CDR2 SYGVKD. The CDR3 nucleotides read TGTGCCATCAGTGCCTCGGGACAGGGGCACGAGCAGTACTTC. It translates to CAISASGQGHEQYF.

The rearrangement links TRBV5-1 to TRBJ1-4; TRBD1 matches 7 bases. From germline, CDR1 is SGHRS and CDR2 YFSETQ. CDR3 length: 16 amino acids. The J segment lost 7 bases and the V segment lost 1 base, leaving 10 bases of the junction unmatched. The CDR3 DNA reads TGCGCCAGCAGCTTGCGGCCTCAGGGGGAGGGTGAAAAACTGTTTTTT. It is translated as CASSLRPQGEGEKLFF.